This T cell receptor beta chain was recovered during a study of T cell responses to AZD1222 COVID-19 vaccine. The CDR3 contains 13 residues. Looked up from germline, CDR1 is SGHDT and CDR2 is YYEEEE. The V and J ends lost 2 bases and 4 bases respectively, with 7 bases between them. Profiled with immunoSEQ multiplex PCR; TCRdb holds only in-frame clones, not every one. The sample consists of 150,000 to 200,000 clones, around 93% of them appearing once. The sequence came from an adult in good health. The sample was peripheral blood, taken on day 0 of AZD1222 vaccination. This sequence joins TRBV5-6 and TRBJ2-1; no clear D gene. DNA of the CDR3: TGTGCCAGCAGCTTAACCGCGTACAATGAGCAGTTCTTC. Amino acid sequence: CASSLTAYNEQFF.